This T cell receptor (beta chain) was profiled in a study of blood T cell repertoires in COVID-19. TCRdb's table, derived via immunoSEQ multiplex PCR, lists solely in-frame clones and lacks some. The repertoire holds around 400,000 clones, approximately 87% seen once, with more than 9% in the top ten. The CDR3 consists of 15 residues. CDR1 is SGHDT and CDR2 is YYEEEE in the germline V gene. V lost 4 bases to trimming and J lost 6 bases; unmatched junction nucleotides: 9. The receptor was derived from a woman aged 30 to 39 with COVID-19, enrolled during active disease. The sequenced sample was peripheral blood. V gene TRBV5-6 combines with J gene TRBJ1-5, with 8 bases lining up with TRBD1. This CDR3 reads CASSKTGVLGQPQHF. The DNA for the CDR3 is TGTGCCAGCAGCAAGACAGGGGTGTTGGGTCAGCCCCAGCATTTT.